This T cell receptor beta chain comes out of a study of identical twins. This clonotype was detected only a few times. Its matching antigen is unknown. The trim removed 4 bases at V and 8 bases at J, leaving 11 bases unmatched. Germline CDR1 reads SGHTA; CDR2 reads FQGNSA. The CDR3 is 16 residues long. Findings and caveats of the study: Conclusions rested on cross-sectional statistics rather than following the same donors.

TCRdb re-called the 5' RACE reads through MiXCR, storing one row per CDR3 protein. The table records hundreds of thousands of distinct CDR3 sequences, 21% of them present only once. These data were also filed under a second study, of T cells expressing NK-cell markers. As reported in that work: One of eight sequenced donors was HCMV-seronegative; the other seven were seropositive.

The chain recombines TRBV7-2 with TRBJ1-6, with 7 bases identical to TRBD1. The clonotype comes from a woman between 18 and 29 years old in good health. Material for sequencing was PBMCs. The CDR3 here is CASSSGYRGRDSPLHF. The CDR3 DNA reads TGTGCCAGCAGCTCCGGGTACAGGGGACGCGATTCACCCCTCCACTTT.